Described below is a single T cell receptor beta chain sequence and its context. This entry comes from a study of blood T cell repertoires in COVID-19. The V gene lost 1 base and the J gene lost 1 base, with 10 bases spanning the gap. Per germline, CDR1 MGHDK and CDR2 SYGVNS. The CDR3 spans 15 residues. The data were produced by immunoSEQ multiplex PCR, yet TCRdb's version contains in-frame clones alone and is incomplete. The repertoire holds some 330,000 clones, with 80% to 90% as singletons. The sequence was obtained from a man aged 25 to 45 who had recovered from COVID-19. Source material: PBMCs or T cells enriched from blood (not recorded which). The chain employs TRBV25-1 and TRBJ1-2; D might be TRBD1 (5 bases). The DNA for the CDR3 is TGTGCCAGCAGTGAATTGGACACCGGTAACTATGGCTACACCTTC. Encoded protein: CASSELDTGNYGYTF.